This is a list of T cell receptor beta chains from one sample in a study of blood T cells in healthy people across ages. TCRdb redid the calling of the 5' RACE reads with MiXCR, one entry per CDR3 protein. Of over 1,200,000 distinct CDR3 sequences in the sample, around 59% were seen once. The sequencing input was blood. Receptors originate from a man between 18 and 35 years old in good health. Both conserved end residues are part of each CDR3. D genes are given only for firm matches. Rows may omit the clone size; those that give it use once, few, many or a size class.

V gene: TRBV7-9
D gene: TRBD1
J gene: TRBJ1-2
clone size: .
CDR3 DNA: TGTGCCAGCAGACTAGGACAGGGCAATGGCTACACCTTC
CDR3 protein: CASRLGQGNGYTF

V gene: TRBV4-1
D gene: TRBD1
J gene: TRBJ2-7
clone size: few
CDR3 DNA: TGCGCCAGCAGCCAAGATAGTCGACAGGGCGGCGAGCAGTACTTC
CDR3 protein: CASSQDSRQGGEQYF

V gene: TRBV28
D gene: .
J gene: TRBJ2-1
clone size: .
CDR3 DNA: TGTGCCAGCAGTAAAGACAGGGGAGGGGACAATGAGCAGTTCTTC
CDR3 protein: CASSKDRGGDNEQFF

V gene: TRBV3-1
D gene: .
J gene: TRBJ1-6
clone size: .
CDR3 DNA: TGTGCCAGCAGCCAACGGCAGAGTAATTCACCCCTCCACTTT
CDR3 protein: CASSQRQSNSPLHF

V gene: TRBV12-3/TRBV12-4
D gene: .
J gene: TRBJ2-1
clone size: .
CDR3 DNA: TGTGCCAGCAGCCAACAGGGAAAAGGGGACAATGAGCAGTTCTTC
CDR3 protein: CASSQQGKGDNEQFF

V gene: TRBV5-8
D gene: TRBD1
J gene: TRBJ2-4
clone size: .
CDR3 DNA: TGTGCCAGCAGCTTGTGGGGACAGGGTAACTTAGGCATTCAGTACTTC
CDR3 protein: CASSLWGQGNLGIQYF

V gene: TRBV21-1
D gene: .
J gene: TRBJ2-3
clone size: .
CDR3 DNA: TGTGCCAGCAGCAAAGAGGGGACTAGCGGGTCCGAGGCAGATACGCAGTATTTT
CDR3 protein: CASSKEGTSGSEADTQYF

V gene: TRBV7-2
D gene: .
J gene: TRBJ2-5
clone size: .
CDR3 DNA: TGTGCCAGCAGCCCCACCTGGACTACTCAAGAGACCCAGTACTTC
CDR3 protein: CASSPTWTTQETQYF

V gene: TRBV10-3
D gene: TRBD1
J gene: TRBJ2-1
clone size: few
CDR3 DNA: TGTGCCATCAGTGAGGAACGGGACAGGGCTCGGAATGAGCAGTTCTTC
CDR3 protein: CAISEERDRARNEQFF

V gene: TRBV29-1
D gene: .
J gene: TRBJ2-1
clone size: few
CDR3 DNA: TGCAGCGTTGTCGGCGGAGACTACAATGAGCAGTTCTTC
CDR3 protein: CSVVGGDYNEQFF

V gene: TRBV28
D gene: .
J gene: TRBJ2-5
clone size: few
CDR3 DNA: TGTGCCAGCTCGACAGGAAGGAGGAAAGAGACCCAGTACTTC
CDR3 protein: CASSTGRRKETQYF